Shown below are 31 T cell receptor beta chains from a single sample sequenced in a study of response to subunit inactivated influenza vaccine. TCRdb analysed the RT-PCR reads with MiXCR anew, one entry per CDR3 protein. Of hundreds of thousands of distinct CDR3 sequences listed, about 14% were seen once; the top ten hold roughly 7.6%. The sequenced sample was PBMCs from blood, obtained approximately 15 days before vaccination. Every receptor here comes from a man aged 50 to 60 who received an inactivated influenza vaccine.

CDR3 DNA sequence: TGTGCCAGCAGCTTTTACCCGGGACAGGGGCGCACAGATACGCAGTATTTT. Amino acids: CASSFYPGQGRTDTQYF. The J gene is TRBJ2-3, the V gene TRBV7-9; TRBD1 aligns across 10 bases. The CDR3 is made up of 17 amino acids. The J segment lost 1 base and the V segment lost 3 bases, leaving 7 bases of the junction unmatched. CDR1 is SEHNR, CDR2 FQNEAQ, per germline (reference sequence).

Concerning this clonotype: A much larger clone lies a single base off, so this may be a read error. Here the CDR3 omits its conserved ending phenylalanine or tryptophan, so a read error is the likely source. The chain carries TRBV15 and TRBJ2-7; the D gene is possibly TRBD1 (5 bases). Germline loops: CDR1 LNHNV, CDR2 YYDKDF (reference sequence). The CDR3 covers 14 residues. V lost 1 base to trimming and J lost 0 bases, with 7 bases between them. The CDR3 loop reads CATSRAGASYEQYL. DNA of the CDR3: TGTGCCACCAGCAGAGCTGGGGCCTCCTACGAGCAGTACCTC.

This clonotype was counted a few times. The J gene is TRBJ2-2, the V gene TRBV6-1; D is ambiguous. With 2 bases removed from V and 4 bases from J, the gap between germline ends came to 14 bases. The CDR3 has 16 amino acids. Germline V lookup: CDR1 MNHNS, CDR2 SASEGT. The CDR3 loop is CASSESSGIGTGELFF. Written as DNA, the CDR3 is TGTGCCAGCAGTGAATCGTCAGGCATAGGCACCGGGGAGCTGTTTTTT.

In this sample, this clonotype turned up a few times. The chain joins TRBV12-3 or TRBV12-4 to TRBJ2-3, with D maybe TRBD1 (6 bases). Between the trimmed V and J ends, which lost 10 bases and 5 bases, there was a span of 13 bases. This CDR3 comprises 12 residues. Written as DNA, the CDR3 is TGTGCCACCCGACAGGCTAGAGATACGCAGTATTTT. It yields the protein CATRQARDTQYF.

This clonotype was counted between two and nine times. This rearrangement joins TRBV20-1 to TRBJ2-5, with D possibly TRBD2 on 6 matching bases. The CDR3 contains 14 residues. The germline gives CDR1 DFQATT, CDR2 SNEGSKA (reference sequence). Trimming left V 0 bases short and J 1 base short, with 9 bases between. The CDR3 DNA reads TGCAGTGCTAGAGATCGGGGGTTCCAAGAGACCCAGTACTTC. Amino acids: CSARDRGFQETQYF.

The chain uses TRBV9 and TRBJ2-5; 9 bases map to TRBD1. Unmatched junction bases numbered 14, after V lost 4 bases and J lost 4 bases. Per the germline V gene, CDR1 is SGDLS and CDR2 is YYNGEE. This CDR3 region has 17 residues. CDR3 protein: CASSLNVGTGIRETQYF. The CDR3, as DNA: TGTGCCAGCAGCTTAAACGTGGGGACAGGGATTCGAGAGACCCAGTACTTC.

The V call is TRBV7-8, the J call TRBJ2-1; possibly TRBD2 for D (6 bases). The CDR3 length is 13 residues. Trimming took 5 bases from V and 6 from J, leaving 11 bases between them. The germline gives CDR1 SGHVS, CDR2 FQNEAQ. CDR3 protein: CASSPRLVNEQFF. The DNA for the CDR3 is TGTGCCAGCAGCCCACGACTAGTCAATGAGCAGTTCTTC.

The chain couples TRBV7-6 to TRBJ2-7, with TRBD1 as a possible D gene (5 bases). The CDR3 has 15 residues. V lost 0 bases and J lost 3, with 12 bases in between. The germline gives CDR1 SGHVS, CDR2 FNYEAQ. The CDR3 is CASSLAQGFLYEQYF. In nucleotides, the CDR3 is TGTGCCAGCAGCTTAGCGCAGGGATTCCTCTACGAGCAGTACTTC. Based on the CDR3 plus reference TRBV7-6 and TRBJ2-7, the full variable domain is GAGVSQSPRYKVTKRGQDVALRCDPISGHVSLYWYRQALGQGPEFLTYFNYEAQQDKSGLPNDRFSAERPEGSISTLTIQRTEQRDSAMYRCASSLAQGFLYEQYFGPGTRLTVT.

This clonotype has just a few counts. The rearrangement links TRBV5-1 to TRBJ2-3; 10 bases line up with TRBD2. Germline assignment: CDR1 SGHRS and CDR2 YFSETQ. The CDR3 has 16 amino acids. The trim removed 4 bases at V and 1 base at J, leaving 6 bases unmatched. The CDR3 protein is CASSEPLAGGTDTQYF. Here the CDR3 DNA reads TGCGCCAGCAGCGAACCTCTAGCGGGGGGCACAGATACGCAGTATTTT.

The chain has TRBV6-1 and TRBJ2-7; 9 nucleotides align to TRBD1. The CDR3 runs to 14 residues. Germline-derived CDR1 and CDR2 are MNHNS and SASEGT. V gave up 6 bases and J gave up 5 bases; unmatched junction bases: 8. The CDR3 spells CASRQGTGLHEQYF. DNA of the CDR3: TGTGCCAGCAGACAAGGGACAGGGCTTCACGAGCAGTACTTC.

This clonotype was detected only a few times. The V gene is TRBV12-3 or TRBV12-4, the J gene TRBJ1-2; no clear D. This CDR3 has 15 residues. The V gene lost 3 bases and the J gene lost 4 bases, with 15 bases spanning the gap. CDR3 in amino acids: CASSLTRVGRYGYTF. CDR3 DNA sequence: TGTGCCAGCAGTTTGACAAGAGTCGGCCGCTATGGCTACACCTTC.

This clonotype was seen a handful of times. The CDR3 here is CSARVGQGNSYEQYF. For the CDR3, the DNA is TGCAGTGCTAGAGTGGGACAGGGGAACTCCTACGAGCAGTACTTC. The gene calls are TRBV20-1 and TRBJ2-7; 10 nucleotides line up with TRBD1. J lost 0 bases, V lost 1 base, and 3 bases had no gene match. This CDR3 comprises 15 residues. Germline CDR1 reads DFQATT; CDR2 reads SNEGSKA (reference sequence).

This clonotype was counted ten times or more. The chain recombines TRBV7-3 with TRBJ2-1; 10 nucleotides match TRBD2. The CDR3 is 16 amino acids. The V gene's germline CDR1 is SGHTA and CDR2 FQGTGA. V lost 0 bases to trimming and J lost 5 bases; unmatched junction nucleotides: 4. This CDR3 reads CASSLTLAGSHNEQFF. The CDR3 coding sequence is TGTGCCAGCAGCTTAACACTAGCGGGATCCCACAATGAGCAGTTCTTC.

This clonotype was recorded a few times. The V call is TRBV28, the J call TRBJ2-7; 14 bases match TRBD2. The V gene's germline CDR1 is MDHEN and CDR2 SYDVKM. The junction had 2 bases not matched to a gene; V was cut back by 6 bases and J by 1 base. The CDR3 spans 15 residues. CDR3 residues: CASSWTSGGSYEQYF. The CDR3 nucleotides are TGTGCCAGCAGCTGGACTAGCGGGGGGTCCTACGAGCAGTACTTC.

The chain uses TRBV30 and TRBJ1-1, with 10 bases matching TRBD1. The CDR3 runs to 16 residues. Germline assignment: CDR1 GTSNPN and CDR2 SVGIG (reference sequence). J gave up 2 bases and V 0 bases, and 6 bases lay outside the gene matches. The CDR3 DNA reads TGTGCCTGGAGTGTAAGGTGGGACAGGGGTAACACTGAAGCTTTCTTT. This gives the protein CAWSVRWDRGNTEAFF.

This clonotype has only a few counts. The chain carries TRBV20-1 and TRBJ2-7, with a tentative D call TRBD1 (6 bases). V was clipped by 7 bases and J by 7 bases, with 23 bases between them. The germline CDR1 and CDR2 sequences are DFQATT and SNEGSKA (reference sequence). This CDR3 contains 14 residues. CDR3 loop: CSVRWGTPRREQYF. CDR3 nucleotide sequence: TGCAGTGTTCGGTGGGGGACACCACGACGGGAGCAGTACTTC.

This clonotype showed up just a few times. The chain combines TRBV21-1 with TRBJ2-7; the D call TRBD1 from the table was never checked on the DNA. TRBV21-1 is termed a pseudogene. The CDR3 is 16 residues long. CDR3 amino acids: CNPPERLELETYEQYF. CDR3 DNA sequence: TGCAACCCCCCGGAACGGCTTGAATTGGAGACCTACGAGCAGTACTTC.

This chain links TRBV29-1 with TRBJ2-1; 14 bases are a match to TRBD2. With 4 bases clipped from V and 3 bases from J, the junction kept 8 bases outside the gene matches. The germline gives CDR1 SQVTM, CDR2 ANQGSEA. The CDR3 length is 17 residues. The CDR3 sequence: CSVGGLAGVRNYNEQFF. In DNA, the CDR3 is TGCAGCGTTGGGGGACTAGCGGGAGTTCGGAACTACAATGAGCAGTTCTTC.

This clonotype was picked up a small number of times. The CDR3 nucleotides read TGTGCCAGCAGTGAAGCAAAACAGGGGGCGCCCAATGAGCAGTTCTTC. This sequence encodes CASSEAKQGAPNEQFF. This chain connects TRBV2 to TRBJ2-1; 9 nucleotides match TRBD1. The germline V gene has CDR1 SNHLY and CDR2 FYNNEI. V was clipped by 0 bases and J by 6 bases; unmatched bases: 6. The CDR3 is made up of 16 amino acids.

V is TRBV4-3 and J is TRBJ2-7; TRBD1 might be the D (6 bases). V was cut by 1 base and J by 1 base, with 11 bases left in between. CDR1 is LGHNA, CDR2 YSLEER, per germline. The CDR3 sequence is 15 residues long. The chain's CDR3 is CASSQVGRGSYEQYF. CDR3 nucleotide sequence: TGCGCCAGCAGCCAAGTGGGCAGGGGATCCTACGAGCAGTACTTC.

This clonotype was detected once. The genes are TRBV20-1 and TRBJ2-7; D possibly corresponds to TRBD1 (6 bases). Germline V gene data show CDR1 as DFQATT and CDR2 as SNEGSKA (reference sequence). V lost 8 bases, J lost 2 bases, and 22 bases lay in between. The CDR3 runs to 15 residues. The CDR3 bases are TGCAGTATCCGTCGTCCCCGGGACACCCCCTACGAGCAGTACTTC. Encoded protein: CSIRRPRDTPYEQYF.

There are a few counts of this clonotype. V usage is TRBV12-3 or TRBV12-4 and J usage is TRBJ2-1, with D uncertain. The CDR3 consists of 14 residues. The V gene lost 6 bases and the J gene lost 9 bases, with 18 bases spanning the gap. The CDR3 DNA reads TGTGCCAGCAGCCTTAGGAATGGGCCTAGTGAGCAGTTCTTC. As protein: CASSLRNGPSEQFF.

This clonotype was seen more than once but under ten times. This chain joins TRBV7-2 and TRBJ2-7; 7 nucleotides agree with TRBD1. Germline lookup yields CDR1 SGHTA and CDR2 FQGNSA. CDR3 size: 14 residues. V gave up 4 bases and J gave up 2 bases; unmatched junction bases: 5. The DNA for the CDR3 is TGTGCCAGCAGCTACTCGGGACAGCCCTACGAGCAGTACTTC. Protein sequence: CASSYSGQPYEQYF.

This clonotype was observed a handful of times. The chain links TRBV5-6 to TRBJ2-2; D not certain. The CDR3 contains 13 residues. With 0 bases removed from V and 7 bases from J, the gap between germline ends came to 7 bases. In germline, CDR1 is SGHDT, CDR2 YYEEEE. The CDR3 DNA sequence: TGTGCCAGCAGCTTGGACAGCTTCGGGGAGCTGTTTTTT. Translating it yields CASSLDSFGELFF. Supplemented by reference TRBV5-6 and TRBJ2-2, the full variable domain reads DAGVTQSPTHLIKTRGQQVTLRCSPKSGHDTVSWYQQALGQGPQFIFQYYEEEERQRGNFPDRFSGHQFPNYSSELNVNALLLGDSALYLCASSLDSFGELFFGEGSRLTVL.

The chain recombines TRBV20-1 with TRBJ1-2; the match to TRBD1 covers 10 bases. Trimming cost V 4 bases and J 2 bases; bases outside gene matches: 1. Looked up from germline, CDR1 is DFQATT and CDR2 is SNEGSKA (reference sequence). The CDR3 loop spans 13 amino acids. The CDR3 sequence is CSAKTGGNYGYTF. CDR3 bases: TGCAGTGCTAAGACAGGGGGCAACTATGGCTACACCTTC.

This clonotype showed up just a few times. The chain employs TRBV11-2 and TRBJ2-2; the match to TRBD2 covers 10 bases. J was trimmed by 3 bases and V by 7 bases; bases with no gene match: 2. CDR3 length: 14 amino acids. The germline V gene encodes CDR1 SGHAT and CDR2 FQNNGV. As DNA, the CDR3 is TGTGCCAGCAATGGACTAGCGGACACCGGGGAGCTGTTTTTT. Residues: CASNGLADTGELFF. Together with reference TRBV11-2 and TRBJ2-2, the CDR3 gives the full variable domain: EAGVAQSPRYKIIEKRQSVAFWCNPISGHATLYWYQQILGQGPKLLIQFQNNGVVDDSQLPKDRFSAERLKGVDSTLKIQPAKLEDSAVYLCASNGLADTGELFFGEGSRLTVL.

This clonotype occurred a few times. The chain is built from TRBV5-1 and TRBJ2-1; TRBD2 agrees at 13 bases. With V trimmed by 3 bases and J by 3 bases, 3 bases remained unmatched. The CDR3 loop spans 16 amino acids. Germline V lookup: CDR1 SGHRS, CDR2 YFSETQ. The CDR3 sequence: CASSSGTSGVYNEQFF. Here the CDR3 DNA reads TGCGCCAGCAGCTCTGGGACTAGCGGGGTCTACAATGAGCAGTTCTTC.

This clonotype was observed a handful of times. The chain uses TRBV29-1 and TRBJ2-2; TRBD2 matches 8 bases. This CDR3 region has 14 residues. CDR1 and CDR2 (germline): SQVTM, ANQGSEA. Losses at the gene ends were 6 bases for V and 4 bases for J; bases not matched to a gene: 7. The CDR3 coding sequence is TGCAGCGTGGGCTCGGGACTAGGCACCGGGGAGCTGTTTTTT. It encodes CSVGSGLGTGELFF.

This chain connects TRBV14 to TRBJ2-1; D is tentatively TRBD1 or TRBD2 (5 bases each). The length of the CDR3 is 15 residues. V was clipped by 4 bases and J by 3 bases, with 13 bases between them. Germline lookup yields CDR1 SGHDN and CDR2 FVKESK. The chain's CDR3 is CASSRAGTVYNEQFF. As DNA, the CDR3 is TGTGCCAGCAGCCGGGCCGGGACCGTCTACAATGAGCAGTTCTTC.

CDR3 amino acids: CASQTQSGPNSPLHF. In DNA, the CDR3 is TGTGCCAGCCAGACCCAGTCAGGTCCTAATTCACCCCTCCACTTT. V usage is TRBV2 and J usage is TRBJ1-6; D remains unclear. V was clipped by 8 bases and J by 6 bases, with 17 bases between them. Germline lookup yields CDR1 SNHLY and CDR2 FYNNEI. The CDR3 is 15 residues long.

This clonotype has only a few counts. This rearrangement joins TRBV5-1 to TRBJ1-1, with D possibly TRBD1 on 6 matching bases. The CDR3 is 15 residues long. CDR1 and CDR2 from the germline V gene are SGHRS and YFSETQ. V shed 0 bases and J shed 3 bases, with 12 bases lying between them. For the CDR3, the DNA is TGCGCCAGCAGCTTGGCGGGGGGCGAACACACTGAAGCTTTCTTT. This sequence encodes CASSLAGGEHTEAFF.